This T cell receptor (beta chain) appears in the sequencing data of a study of T-cell memory formation after mild COVID-19. This clonotype was seen ten or more times. Antigen: not known. The CDR3 contains 14 residues. V was pared by 0 bases and J by 2 bases, with 10 bases between. Germline V gene sequence: CDR1 SQVTM, CDR2 ANQGSEA. Employing constant-segment primers, 5'RACE generated TCR alpha and TCR beta cDNA libraries bearing sample barcodes and UMIs. From the 5' RACE reads, TCRdb called clonotypes with MiXCR, one entry per CDR3 protein. Here the sample spans about 350,000 distinct CDR3 sequences, about 13% being singletons. General study findings and limits: Clones shrinking from day 15 to 85 showed even CD4/CD8 mixes; later expanders tilted CD4+.

Sample: PBMCs or a T cell subset sorted from them (not recorded which). This TCR derives from a man between 18 and 35 years old who had mild COVID-19 (a few samples of this study predate the infection). Cell type and time point are not known. The chain carries TRBV29-1 and TRBJ1-2; D remains unclear. For the CDR3, the DNA is TGCAGCGTTGAAGAAGGCGGTGCCAACTATGGCTACACCTTC. The encoded protein is CSVEEGGANYGYTF.